This T cell receptor beta chain was documented in a study of blood T cell repertoires in COVID-19. Overall study: Spain, Italy and the United States supplied samples that represented acute and convalescent COVID-19. In each case, the material was cDNA or gDNA derived from T cells, B-cell-depleted T cells, or PBMCs.

Per the germline V gene, CDR1 is SEHNR and CDR2 is FQNEAQ (reference sequence). CDR3 length: 17 residues. With 0 bases clipped from V and 5 bases from J, the junction kept 5 bases outside the gene matches. In the source study's methods: Reference gene primer amplification yielded estimated nucleated cell counts. Sequenced by immunoSEQ multiplex PCR; TCRdb stores in-frame clones only, minus some. That table gives V, J and clone size, and the DNA gave D and trimming. The sample includes 80,000 to 130,000 clones, nearly 90% seen only once; the top ten take less than 7.5%. This chain uses TRBV7-9 with TRBJ1-5; 12 positions agree with TRBD1. This TCR derives from a woman aged 55-69 years with acute or convalescent COVID-19. Sequencing input: peripheral blood. Here the CDR3 DNA reads TGTGCCAGCAGCTTAGCGGGGACAGGGGGCTACTATCAGCCCCAGCATTTT. It encodes CASSLAGTGGYYQPQHF. Variable domain in full (rest from reference TRBV7-9 and TRBJ1-5): DTGVSQNPRHKITKRGQNVTFRCDPISEHNRLYWYRQTLGQGPEFLTYFQNEAQLEKSRLLSDRFSAERPKGSFSTLEIQRTEQGDSAMYLCASSLAGTGGYYQPQHFGDGTRLSIL.